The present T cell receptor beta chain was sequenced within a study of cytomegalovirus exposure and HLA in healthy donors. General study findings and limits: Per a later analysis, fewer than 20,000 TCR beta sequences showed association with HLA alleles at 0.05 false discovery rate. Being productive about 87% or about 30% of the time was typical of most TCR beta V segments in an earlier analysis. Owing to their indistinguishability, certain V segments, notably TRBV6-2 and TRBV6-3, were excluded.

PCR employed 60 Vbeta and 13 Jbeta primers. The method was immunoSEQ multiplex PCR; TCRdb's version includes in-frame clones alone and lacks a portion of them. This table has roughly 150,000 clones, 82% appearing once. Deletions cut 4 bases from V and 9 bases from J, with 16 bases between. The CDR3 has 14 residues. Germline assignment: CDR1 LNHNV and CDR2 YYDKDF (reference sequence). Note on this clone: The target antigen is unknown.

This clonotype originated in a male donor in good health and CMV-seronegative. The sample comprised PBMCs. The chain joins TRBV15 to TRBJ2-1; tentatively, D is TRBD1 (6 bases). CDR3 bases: TGTGCCACCAGCATATCCCTAATAGGGGGTGAGCAGTTCTTC. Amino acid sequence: CATSISLIGGEQFF.